A selection of T cell receptor beta chains follows, all from one sample in a study of blood T cell repertoires in COVID-19. The assay was immunoSEQ multiplex PCR, and TCRdb's table has in-frame clones only and misses some. The sample has roughly 400,000 clones, 70% to 90% seen once. Sequenced material: peripheral blood. All receptors derive from a woman in her sixties or seventies with COVID-19, enrolled during active disease. Both conserved end residues are part of each CDR3. A D gene is named only where the DNA matches it firmly. Clone size, where shown, is once, few, many, or a class for clones that have expanded.

abundance: -
v_gene: TRBV5-1
d_gene: TRBD2
j_gene: TRBJ2-5
CDR3nt: TGCGCCAGCAGCCGTGCGGGGGGTAGAGAAGAGACCCAGTACTTC
CDR3aa: CASSRAGGREETQYF

abundance: -
v_gene: TRBV2
d_gene: TRBD2
j_gene: TRBJ2-6
CDR3nt: TGTGCCAGCACACTAGCGGGATTCTCTGGGGCCAACGTCCTGACTTTC
CDR3aa: CASTLAGFSGANVLTF

abundance: -
v_gene: TRBV4-1
d_gene: TRBD1
j_gene: TRBJ2-2
CDR3nt: TGCGCCAGCAGCCGCACCGGGACAGGTGGAACCGGGGAGCTGTTTTTT
CDR3aa: CASSRTGTGGTGELFF

abundance: -
v_gene: TRBV13
d_gene: -
j_gene: TRBJ1-6
CDR3nt: TGTGCCAGCAGCTCAACCCCCCAGACACCCCTCCACTTT
CDR3aa: CASSSTPQTPLHF

abundance: -
v_gene: TRBV3-1/TRBV3-2
d_gene: TRBD1
j_gene: TRBJ1-1
CDR3nt: TGTGCCAGCAGCGGATACTTATCAGGGGGCACTGAAGCTTTCTTT
CDR3aa: CASSGYLSGGTEAFF

abundance: few
v_gene: TRBV2
d_gene: -
j_gene: TRBJ2-7
CDR3nt: TGTGCCAGCAGCCTCAACAGCTACGAGCAGTACTTC
CDR3aa: CASSLNSYEQYF

abundance: once
v_gene: TRBV10-3
d_gene: -
j_gene: TRBJ1-1
CDR3nt: TGTGCCACCTTACAGGCCCCGAACACTGAAGCTTTCTTT
CDR3aa: CATLQAPNTEAFF

abundance: -
v_gene: TRBV25-1
d_gene: -
j_gene: TRBJ1-6
CDR3nt: TGTGCCAGCAGTGAACTCCAGGTTAAAAATTCACCCCTCCACTTT
CDR3aa: CASSELQVKNSPLHF

abundance: -
v_gene: TRBV6-5
d_gene: TRBD1
j_gene: TRBJ2-1
CDR3nt: TGTGCCAGCAGTATATCGGGACAGGGGGAGGCCCAGCAGTTCTTC
CDR3aa: CASSISGQGEAQQFF

abundance: -
v_gene: TRBV23-1
d_gene: TRBD2
j_gene: TRBJ2-3
CDR3nt: TGCGCCAGCAGTCAAACCGAATCGGGACTAGCGGGAGTCACAGATACGCAGTATTTT
CDR3aa: CASSQTESGLAGVTDTQYF

abundance: once
v_gene: TRBV7-9
d_gene: TRBD1
j_gene: TRBJ2-1
CDR3nt: TGTGCCAGCAGACGCGACAGGGGGCCAAGCTCCTACAATGAGCAGTTCTTC
CDR3aa: CASRRDRGPSSYNEQFF

abundance: -
v_gene: TRBV2
d_gene: TRBD1
j_gene: TRBJ2-3
CDR3nt: TGTGCCAGCAGGCGGGACAGGGGGCCAGGGGCAGATACGCAGTATTTT
CDR3aa: CASRRDRGPGADTQYF

abundance: -
v_gene: TRBV6-6
d_gene: TRBD2
j_gene: TRBJ2-5
CDR3nt: TGTGCCAGCAGCCCCTCCGGGGGGGCGAGAGAGACCCAGTACTTC
CDR3aa: CASSPSGGARETQYF

abundance: -
v_gene: TRBV6-5
d_gene: TRBD1
j_gene: TRBJ1-6
CDR3nt: TGTGCCAGTAACCGGGACAGGGCGAATTCACCCCTCCACTTT
CDR3aa: CASNRDRANSPLHF

abundance: -
v_gene: TRBV18
d_gene: -
j_gene: TRBJ1-6
CDR3nt: TGTGCCAGCTCAAAGGACAGAAATAATTCACCCCTCCACTTT
CDR3aa: CASSKDRNNSPLHF

abundance: -
v_gene: TRBV7-2
d_gene: TRBD1
j_gene: TRBJ2-6
CDR3nt: TGTGCCAGCAGCCCCGCAATAGACAGGGTCGCCTCTGGGGCCAACGTCCTGACTTTC
CDR3aa: CASSPAIDRVASGANVLTF

abundance: few
v_gene: TRBV2
d_gene: -
j_gene: TRBJ1-2
CDR3nt: TGTGCCACTTCTAATTCTAACTATGGCTACACCTTC
CDR3aa: CATSNSNYGYTF

abundance: -
v_gene: TRBV4-1
d_gene: TRBD1
j_gene: TRBJ1-4
CDR3nt: TGCGCCAGCAGCCAAGGACCCGGGACAGGGGGCGAAAAACTGTTTTTT
CDR3aa: CASSQGPGTGGEKLFF

abundance: -
v_gene: TRBV7-3
d_gene: -
j_gene: TRBJ1-2
CDR3nt: TGTGCCAGCAGCTCCGGGCGGGGCTATGGCTACACCTTC
CDR3aa: CASSSGRGYGYTF

abundance: -
v_gene: TRBV5-1
d_gene: TRBD1
j_gene: TRBJ2-7
CDR3nt: TGCGCCAGCAGCTTGCGACAGGGTCCCCACGAGCAGTACTTC
CDR3aa: CASSLRQGPHEQYF

abundance: -
v_gene: TRBV4-1
d_gene: -
j_gene: TRBJ2-3
CDR3nt: TGCGCCAGCAGCCAAGTTCAAGCGGCGACCACAGATACGCAGTATTTT
CDR3aa: CASSQVQAATTDTQYF

abundance: -
v_gene: TRBV4-1
d_gene: TRBD2
j_gene: TRBJ2-1
CDR3nt: TGCGCCAGCAGCCAAGCCCCACTGTTAGCGGGGGCGGGGAATGAGCAGTTCTTC
CDR3aa: CASSQAPLLAGAGNEQFF

abundance: -
v_gene: TRBV27
d_gene: -
j_gene: TRBJ1-1
CDR3nt: TGTGCCAGCAATAGGGGATTGAACACTGAAGCTTTCTTT
CDR3aa: CASNRGLNTEAFF